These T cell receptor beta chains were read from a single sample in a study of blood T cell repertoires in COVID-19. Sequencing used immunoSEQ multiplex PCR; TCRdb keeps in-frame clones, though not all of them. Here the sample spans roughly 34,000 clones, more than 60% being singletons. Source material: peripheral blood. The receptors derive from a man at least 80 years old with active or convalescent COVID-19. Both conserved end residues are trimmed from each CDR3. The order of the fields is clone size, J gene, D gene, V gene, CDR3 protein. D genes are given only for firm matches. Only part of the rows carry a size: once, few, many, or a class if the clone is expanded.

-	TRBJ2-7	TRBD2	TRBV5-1	ASSPGLAGGAYEQY
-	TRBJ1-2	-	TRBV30	AWSSGTNYGYT
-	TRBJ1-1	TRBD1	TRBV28	ASSPTQGMNTEAF
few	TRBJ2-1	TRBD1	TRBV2	ASSGDRGSEQF
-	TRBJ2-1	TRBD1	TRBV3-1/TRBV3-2	ASSQDLGQGNDEQF
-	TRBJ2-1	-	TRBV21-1	ASSKRRGLRFSEQF
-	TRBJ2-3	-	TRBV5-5	ASSSHNAGQY
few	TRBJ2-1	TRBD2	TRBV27	ASRRLAVSYNEQF
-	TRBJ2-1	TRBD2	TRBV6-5	ASSPSGTSSNEQF
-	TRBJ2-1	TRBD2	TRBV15	ATSRAGTSRHEQF
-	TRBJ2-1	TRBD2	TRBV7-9	ASSLWSAGETRF
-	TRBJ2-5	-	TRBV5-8	ASTPYRQAEPKETQY
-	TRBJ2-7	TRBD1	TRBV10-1	ASSDPAGGSYEQY
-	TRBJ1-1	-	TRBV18	ASSPLSGGRLTTEAF
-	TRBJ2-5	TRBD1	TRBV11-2	ASSPGDSRVKEQETQY
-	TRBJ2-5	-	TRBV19	ASSVGVLSWETQY
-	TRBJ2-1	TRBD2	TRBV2	ASRRTSYNEQF
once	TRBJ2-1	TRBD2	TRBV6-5	ASRLTGGNEQF
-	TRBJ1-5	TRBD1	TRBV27	ASRTQGVSNQPQH
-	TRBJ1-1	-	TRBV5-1	ASSLLGSLVAGWTEAF
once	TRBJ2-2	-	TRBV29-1	SVSYGQNTGELF
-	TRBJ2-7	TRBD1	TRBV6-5	ASSFDTGALVYEQY
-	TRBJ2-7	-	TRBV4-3	ASSQVIAGYYEQY
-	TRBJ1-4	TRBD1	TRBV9	ASGKPTGGNEKLF
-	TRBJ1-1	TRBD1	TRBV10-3	AISPGQLNTEAF
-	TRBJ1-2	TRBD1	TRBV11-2	ASSLDGQGLNYGYT
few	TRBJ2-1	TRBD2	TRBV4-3	ASSQPSGGVNEQF
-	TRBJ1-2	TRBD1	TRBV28	ASIPTGVKGYT
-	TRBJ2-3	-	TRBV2	ASSRELDTDTQY
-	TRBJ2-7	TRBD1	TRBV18	ASSPLRDRVDEQY
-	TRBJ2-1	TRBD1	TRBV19	ASSTTGVYYNEQF
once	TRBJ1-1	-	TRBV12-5	ASGLEGRGSAF
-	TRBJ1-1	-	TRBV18	ASSPPVVTEAF
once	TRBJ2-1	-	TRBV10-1	ASSDRINNEQF
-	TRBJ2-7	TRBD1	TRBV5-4	ASSVGTEYEQY
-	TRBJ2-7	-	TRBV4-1	ASSPYADSPYEQY
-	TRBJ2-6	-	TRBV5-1	ASSLGVSGANVLT
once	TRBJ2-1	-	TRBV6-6	ASSRQIYNEQF
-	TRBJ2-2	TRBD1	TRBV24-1	ATSDFGAGTGGPGELF
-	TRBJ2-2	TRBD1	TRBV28	ASSFISAGGDTGELF
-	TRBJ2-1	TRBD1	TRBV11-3	ASSSGQGYNEQF
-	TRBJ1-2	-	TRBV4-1	ASSQDIKGGDTNYGYT
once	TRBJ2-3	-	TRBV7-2	ASSLTYVGVITDTQY
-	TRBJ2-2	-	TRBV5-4	ASSDTARTLTTGELF
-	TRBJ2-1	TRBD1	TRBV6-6	ASSPPTGKGPNEQF
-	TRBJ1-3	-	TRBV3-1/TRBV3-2	ASSQVQGKKENTIY
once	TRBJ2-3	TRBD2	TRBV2	ASIASGSADTQY
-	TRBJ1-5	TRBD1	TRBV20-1	SASRDSPIRGQPQH
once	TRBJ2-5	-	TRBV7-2	ASRSGAQGTETQY
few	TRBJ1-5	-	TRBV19	ASSIAVYSNQPQH
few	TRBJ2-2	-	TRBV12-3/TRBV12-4	ASRYTGSGELF
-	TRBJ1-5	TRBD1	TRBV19	ASRGTGVQPQH